This passage covers 14 T cell receptor beta chains from one sample sequenced in a study of cytomegalovirus exposure and HLA in healthy donors. The PCR contained 60 Vbeta and 13 Jbeta primers. The data were produced by immunoSEQ multiplex PCR, yet TCRdb's version contains in-frame clones alone and is incomplete. Of some 200,000 clones detected, 70% to 85% appear once; the ten largest clones hold 2.7%. Sequences were obtained from PBMCs. The receptors were gathered from an older woman in good health and CMV-seropositive.

This chain joins TRBV18 and TRBJ2-5; 8 nucleotides agree with TRBD1. The J segment lost 2 bases and the V segment lost 4 bases, leaving 3 bases of the junction unmatched. This CDR3 is built from 14 residues. The germline V gene has CDR1 KGHSH and CDR2 LQKENI. CDR3 loop: CASSRGQEQETQYF. CDR3 in DNA: TGTGCCAGCTCACGGGGACAGGAACAAGAGACCCAGTACTTC.

The CDR3 region has the DNA TGCGCCAGCAGCTTGATGGTCTTACAGGACAGGGACTTGATTAACTATGGCTACACCTTC. Protein product: CASSLMVLQDRDLINYGYTF. This chain links TRBV4-3 with TRBJ1-2; 8 bases are a match to TRBD1. With V trimmed by 5 bases and J by 1 base, 21 bases remained unmatched. The CDR3 has 20 amino acids. Per the germline V gene, CDR1 is LGHNA and CDR2 is YSLEER.

This rearrangement joins TRBV7-2 to TRBJ2-1; 11 bases agree with TRBD2. The CDR3 has 15 amino acids. CDR1 and CDR2 (germline): SGHTA, FQGNSA. Germline trimming cut 1 base from V and 15 bases from J; bases unmatched to any gene: 11. The DNA of the CDR3 is TGTGCCAGCAGCTTAGATGGGACTAGCGGTCTTAGGGTGTTCTTC. It specifies CASSLDGTSGLRVFF.

The V call is TRBV30, the J call TRBJ2-5; D may be TRBD1 (6 bases). Trimming removed 1 base from V and 4 bases from J, with 13 bases in between. The germline V gene has CDR1 GTSNPN and CDR2 SVGIG (reference sequence). The CDR3 is made up of 14 amino acids. The CDR3 reads CAWSDLGRGETQYF. The CDR3 DNA reads as TGTGCCTGGAGTGACCTGGGCAGGGGAGAGACCCAGTACTTC.

This clone showed up just a few times. This chain joins TRBV21-1 and TRBJ2-5; the D call in the table, TRBD1, was not verified against the DNA. TRBV21-1 counts as a pseudogene. There are 14 residues in the CDR3. The CDR3 is CASSHGQGWKTQYF. The CDR3 DNA sequence: TGTGCCAGCAGCCACGGACAGGGATGGAAGACCCAGTACTTC.

This clone was seen once. The J gene is TRBJ1-2, the V gene TRBV4-3, with 7 bases lining up with TRBD1. There are 16 residues in the CDR3. Per the germline V gene, CDR1 is LGHNA and CDR2 is YSLEER. J gave up 7 bases and V 6 bases, and 17 bases lay outside the gene matches. CDR3 nucleotide sequence: TGCGCCAGCAGTACGAGATTGACAGGGTATGAGGCTGGCTACACCTTC. Translated: CASSTRLTGYEAGYTF.

The chain links TRBV5-1 to TRBJ1-1, with 9 nucleotides matching TRBD1. This CDR3 has 14 amino acids. CDR1 and CDR2 (germline): SGHRS, YFSETQ. The V and J ends lost 5 bases and 4 bases, in that order; junction bases with no gene match: 6. This CDR3 is CASRLQGAGTEAFF. The DNA of the CDR3 is TGCGCCAGCAGGTTACAGGGGGCCGGCACTGAAGCTTTCTTT.

J is TRBJ1-1 and V is TRBV11-3, with 10 bases aligning to TRBD1. The CDR3 is 13 amino acids. Germline assignment: CDR1 SGHNT and CDR2 YENEEA. Trimming at V came to 4 bases and at J to 6 bases, leaving 2 bases not matched to a gene. The DNA of the CDR3 is TGTGCCAGCAGCTCCGGACAGGGGGCTGAAGCTTTCTTT. Translation: CASSSGQGAEAFF.

This clone has more than one count but fewer than ten. The DNA of the CDR3 is TGCACCAGCAGCCAAGGGAGACTAGCGGAAACAGATACGCAGTATTTT. Translating gives CTSSQGRLAETDTQYF. The chain has TRBV1 and TRBJ2-3; no check of the table's D call, TRBD2, against the DNA was made. TRBV1 is classified as a pseudogene. This CDR3 spans 16 amino acids.

The chain recombines TRBV11-3 with TRBJ1-3; tentative D call: TRBD1 (6 bases). This CDR3 is 15 amino acids long. The germline gives CDR1 SGHNT, CDR2 YENEEA. V lost 5 bases and J lost 4, with 15 bases in between. CDR3 residues: CASSLHFGQGNTIYF. CDR3 in DNA: TGTGCCAGCAGCCTCCATTTCGGACAGGGAAACACCATATATTTT.

This chain joins TRBV11-3 and TRBJ1-6; 9 bases are a match to TRBD1. The CDR3 is 16 amino acids. Germline CDR1 SGHNT, CDR2 YENEEA. The ends lost 7 bases at V and 7 bases at J; junction bases unmatched: 11. CDR3 in amino acids: CASTKTLGQGNSPLHF. The CDR3 DNA follows: TGTGCCAGCACAAAGACCCTGGGACAGGGAAATTCACCCCTCCACTTT.

The chain joins TRBV4-2 to TRBJ2-5; 8 bases are a match to TRBD2. CDR3 size: 16 residues. Looked up from germline, CDR1 is LGHNA and CDR2 is YNFKEQ. The junction had 10 bases not matched to a gene; V was cut back by 3 bases and J by 4 bases. This chain's CDR3 is CASSQSQTSVRETQYF. The CDR3 DNA reads TGTGCCAGCAGCCAGAGTCAGACTAGCGTCAGAGAGACCCAGTACTTC.

The chain is built from TRBV5-4 and TRBJ1-2, with D hard to call. CDR3 size: 14 residues. V lost 0 bases to trimming and J lost 4 bases, with 10 bases between them. The germline gives CDR1 SGHNT, CDR2 YYREEE (reference sequence). The CDR3 reads CASSLAGRSYGYTF. The CDR3 bases are TGTGCCAGCAGCTTGGCGGGGAGGAGCTATGGCTACACCTTC.

This clone has only a few counts. V gene TRBV5-1 combines with J gene TRBJ1-1; D is unresolved. Trimming took off 0 bases at V and 7 bases at J, with 16 bases between the two ends. Germline V gives CDR1 SGHRS, CDR2 YFSETQ. The CDR3 extends over 15 amino acids. DNA for the CDR3: TGCGCCAGCAGCTTGGACAGCATATACAGCAGTGAAGCTTTCTTT. Amino acid sequence: CASSLDSIYSSEAFF. The variable domain in full, completed from reference TRBV5-1 and TRBJ1-1, reads KAGVTQTPRYLIKTRGQQVTLSCSPISGHRSVSWYQQTPGQGLQFLFEYFSETQRNKGNFPGRFSGRQFSNSRSEMNVSTLELGDSALYLCASSLDSIYSSEAFFGQGTRLTVV.